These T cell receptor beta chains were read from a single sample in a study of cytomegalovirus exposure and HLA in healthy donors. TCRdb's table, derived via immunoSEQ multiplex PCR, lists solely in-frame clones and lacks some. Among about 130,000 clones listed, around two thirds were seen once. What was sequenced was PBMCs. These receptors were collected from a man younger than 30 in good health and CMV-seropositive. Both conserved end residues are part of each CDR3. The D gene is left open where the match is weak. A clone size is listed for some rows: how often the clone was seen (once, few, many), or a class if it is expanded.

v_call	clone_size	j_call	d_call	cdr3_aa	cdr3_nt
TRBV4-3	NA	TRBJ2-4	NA	CASSQTPQGRIQYF	TGCGCCAGCAGCCAGACCCCACAGGGTCGGATTCAGTACTTC
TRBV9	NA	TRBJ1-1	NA	CASSVGGVGDTEAFF	TGTGCCAGCAGCGTAGGCGGGGTAGGGGACACTGAAGCTTTCTTT
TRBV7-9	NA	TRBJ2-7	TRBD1	CASSSRDRQSYEQYF	TGTGCCAGCAGCAGCCGGGACAGGCAATCCTACGAGCAGTACTTC
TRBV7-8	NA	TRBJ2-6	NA	CASSGADGPSGANVLTF	TGTGCCAGCAGCGGAGCGGACGGTCCCTCTGGGGCCAACGTCCTGACTTTC
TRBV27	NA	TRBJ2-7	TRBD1	CASSLGQGAYEQYF	TGTGCCAGCAGTTTAGGGCAGGGGGCTTACGAGCAGTACTTC
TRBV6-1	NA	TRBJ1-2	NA	CASSELLNYGYTF	TGTGCCAGCAGTGAACTATTGAACTATGGCTACACCTTC
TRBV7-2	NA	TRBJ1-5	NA	CASSLAGVSQHF	TGTGCCAGCAGCTTGGCAGGGGTTTCCCAGCATTTT
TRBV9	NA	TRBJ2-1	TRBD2	CASSVGGLAGEQFF	TGTGCCAGCAGCGTAGGTGGACTAGCGGGGGAGCAGTTCTTC
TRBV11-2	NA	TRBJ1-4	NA	CASSFLGRTEEKLFF	TGTGCCAGCAGCTTCTTGGGTAGGACTGAAGAAAAACTGTTTTTT
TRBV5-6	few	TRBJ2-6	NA	CASSLRRGLMSGANVLTF	TGTGCCAGCAGCTTGCGGAGAGGACTTATGTCTGGGGCCAACGTCCTGACTTTC
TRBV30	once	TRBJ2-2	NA	CAWSVSPGTGELFF	TGTGCCTGGAGTGTTAGCCCCGGCACCGGGGAGCTGTTTTTT
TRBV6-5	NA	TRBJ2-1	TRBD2	CASSYTIAGGSDEQFF	TGTGCCAGCAGTTACACCATAGCGGGAGGGTCCGATGAGCAGTTCTTC
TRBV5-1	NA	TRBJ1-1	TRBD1	CASSLQGTGALLNTEAFF	TGCGCCAGCAGCTTGCAAGGGACAGGGGCCCTCCTGAACACTGAAGCTTTCTTT
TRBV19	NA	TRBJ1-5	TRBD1	CASNRDRRLNQPQHF	TGTGCCAGTAATCGGGACAGGCGCCTTAATCAGCCCCAGCATTTT
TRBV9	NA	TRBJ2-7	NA	CASSVGAVEYEQYF	TGTGCCAGCAGCGTAGGGGCAGTAGAGTACGAGCAGTACTTC
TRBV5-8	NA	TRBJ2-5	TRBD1	CANSLMGDRVVETQYF	TGTGCCAACAGCTTGATGGGGGACAGGGTGGTGGAGACCCAGTACTTC
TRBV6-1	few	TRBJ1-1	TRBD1	CASRIDRGTEAFF	TGTGCCAGCAGGATAGACAGGGGCACTGAAGCTTTCTTT
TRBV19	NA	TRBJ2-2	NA	CASSITGGWFAGELFF	TGTGCCAGTAGTATAACCGGGGGATGGTTCGCCGGGGAGCTGTTTTTT
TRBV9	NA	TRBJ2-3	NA	CASSPRGSNTDTQYF	TGTGCCAGCAGCCCGAGGGGGTCCAACACAGATACGCAGTATTTT
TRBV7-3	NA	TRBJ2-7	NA	CASSPQPGEGQYF	TGTGCCAGCAGCCCCCAACCGGGGGAAGGGCAGTACTTC
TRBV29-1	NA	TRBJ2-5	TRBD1	CSVIGQDQETQYF	TGCAGCGTCATAGGACAGGACCAAGAGACCCAGTACTTC
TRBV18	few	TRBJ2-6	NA	CASSLDLAVGANVLTF	TGTGCCAGCTCACTTGACTTGGCTGTTGGGGCCAACGTCCTGACTTTC
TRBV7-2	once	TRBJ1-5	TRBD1	CASSLGFGTGDNQPQHF	TGTGCCAGCAGCTTAGGGTTTGGGACAGGGGACAATCAGCCCCAGCATTTT
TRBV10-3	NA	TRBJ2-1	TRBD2	CATLLASGNEREQFF	TGTGCCACCCTTCTGGCTAGCGGGAACGAGAGAGAGCAGTTCTTC
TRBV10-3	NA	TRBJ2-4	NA	CAISGSAKNIQYF	TGTGCCATTAGCGGATCAGCCAAAAACATTCAGTACTTC
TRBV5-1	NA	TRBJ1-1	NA	CASSLGSGRDTEAFF	TGCGCCAGCAGCTTGGGTTCCGGGAGGGACACTGAAGCTTTCTTT